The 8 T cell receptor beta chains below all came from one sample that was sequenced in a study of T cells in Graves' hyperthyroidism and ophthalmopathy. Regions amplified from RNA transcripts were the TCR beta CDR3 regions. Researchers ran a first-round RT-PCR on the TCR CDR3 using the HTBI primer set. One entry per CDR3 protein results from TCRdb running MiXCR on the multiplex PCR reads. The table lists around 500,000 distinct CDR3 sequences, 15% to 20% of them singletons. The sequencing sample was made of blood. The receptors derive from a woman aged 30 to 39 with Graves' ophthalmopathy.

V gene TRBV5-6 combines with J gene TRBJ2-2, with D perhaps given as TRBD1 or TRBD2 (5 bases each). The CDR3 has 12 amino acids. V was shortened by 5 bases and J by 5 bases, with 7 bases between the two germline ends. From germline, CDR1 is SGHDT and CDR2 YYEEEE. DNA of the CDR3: TGTGCCAGCAGGGGGGTAACCGGGGAGCTGTTTTTT. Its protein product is CASRGVTGELFF.

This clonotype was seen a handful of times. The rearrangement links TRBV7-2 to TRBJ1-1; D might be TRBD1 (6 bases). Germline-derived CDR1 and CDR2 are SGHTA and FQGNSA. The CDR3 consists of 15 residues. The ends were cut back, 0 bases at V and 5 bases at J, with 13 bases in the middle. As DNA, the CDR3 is TGTGCCAGCAGCTTAGCCTTACAGGGTGAGACTGAAGCTTTCTTT. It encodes CASSLALQGETEAFF.

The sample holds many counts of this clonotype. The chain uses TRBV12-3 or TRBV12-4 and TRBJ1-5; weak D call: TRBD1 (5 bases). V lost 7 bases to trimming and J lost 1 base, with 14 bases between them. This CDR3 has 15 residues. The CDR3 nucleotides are TGTGCCAGCACCCCCGACAGTTTGAGCAATCAGCCCCAGCATTTT. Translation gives CASTPDSLSNQPQHF.

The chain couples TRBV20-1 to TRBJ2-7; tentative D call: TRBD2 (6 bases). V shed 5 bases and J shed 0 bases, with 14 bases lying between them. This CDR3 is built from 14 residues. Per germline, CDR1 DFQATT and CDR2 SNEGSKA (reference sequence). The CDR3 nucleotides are TGCAGTGCTCTGGGACTCCTAAGCTCCTACGAGCAGTACTTC. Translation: CSALGLLSSYEQYF.

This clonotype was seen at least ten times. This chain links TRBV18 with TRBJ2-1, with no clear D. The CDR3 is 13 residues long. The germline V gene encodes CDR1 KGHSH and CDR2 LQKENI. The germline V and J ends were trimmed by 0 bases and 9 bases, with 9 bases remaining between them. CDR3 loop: CASSPPGFPEQFF. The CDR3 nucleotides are TGTGCCAGCTCACCACCCGGTTTCCCTGAGCAGTTCTTC.

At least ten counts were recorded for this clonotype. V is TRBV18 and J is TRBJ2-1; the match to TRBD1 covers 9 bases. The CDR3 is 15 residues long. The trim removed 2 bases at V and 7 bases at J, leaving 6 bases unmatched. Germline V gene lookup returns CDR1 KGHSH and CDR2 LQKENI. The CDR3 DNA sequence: TGTGCCAGCTCACCATCCGGGACAGGGTTGAATGAGCAGTTCTTC. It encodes CASSPSGTGLNEQFF.

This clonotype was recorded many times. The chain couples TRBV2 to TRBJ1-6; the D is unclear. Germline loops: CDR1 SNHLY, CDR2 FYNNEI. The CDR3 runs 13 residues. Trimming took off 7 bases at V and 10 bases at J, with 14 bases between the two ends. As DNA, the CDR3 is TGTGCCAGCAAACTACAGATAGGATCACCCCTCCACTTT. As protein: CASKLQIGSPLHF. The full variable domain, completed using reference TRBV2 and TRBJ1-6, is EPEVTQTPSHQVTQMGQEVILRCVPISNHLYFYWYRQILGQKVEFLVSFYNNEISEKSEIFDDQFSVERPDGSNFTLKIRSTKLEDSAMYFCASKLQIGSPLHFGNGTRLTVT.

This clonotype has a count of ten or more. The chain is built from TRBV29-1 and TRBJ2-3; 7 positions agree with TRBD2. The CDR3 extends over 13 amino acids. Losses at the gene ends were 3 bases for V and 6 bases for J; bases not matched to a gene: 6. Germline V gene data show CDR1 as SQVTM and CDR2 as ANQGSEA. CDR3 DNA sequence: TGCAGCGTTGATTACGGGGGGTCGGATACGCAGTATTTT. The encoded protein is CSVDYGGSDTQYF.